This T cell receptor beta chain is drawn from a study of blood T cells in healthy people across ages. To note about this clonotype: Its antigen is unidentified.

Combining a sample-barcoded 5' primer with a J-beta primer mix, a second PCR ran for roughly 6 to 11 cycles. One entry per CDR3 protein results from TCRdb running MiXCR on the 5' RACE reads. This table has about 640,000 distinct CDR3 sequences, approximately 59% appearing once. General study points: It was the long-lived donors that had more naive CD4+ cells and higher diversity than aged donors.

V shed 6 bases and J 3 bases; nucleotides not matched to a gene: 11. The CDR3 contains 16 residues. The chain couples TRBV12-3 or TRBV12-4 to TRBJ1-1; the match to TRBD1 covers 9 bases. The origin of this receptor is a man aged 55 to 70 in good health. Input material: blood. This CDR3 reads CASSKTGGIPDTEAFF. In nucleotides, the CDR3 is TGTGCCAGCAGCAAGACAGGGGGAATTCCGGACACTGAAGCTTTCTTT.